This T cell receptor (beta chain) was identified in a study of blood T cells in healthy people across ages. Study-wide results and limits: Both naive CD4+ cell counts and diversity were greater in long-lived donors than in aged donors.

The germline V gene encodes CDR1 SGHVS and CDR2 FQNEAQ. There are 16 residues in the CDR3. Combining a sample-barcoded 5' primer with a J-beta primer mix, a second PCR ran for 7 to 11 cycles. TCRdb called the 5' RACE reads again in MiXCR, with one record for every CDR3 protein. The sample contains hundreds of thousands of distinct CDR3 sequences, approximately 49% of which appear only once. It was 8 to 10 milliliters of peripheral blood that were drawn from each donor. Every sample had a minimum of 6 million PBMCs isolated. The extraction recovered at least 5.5 micrograms of total RNA per sample. In regard to this clonotype: The antigen remains undetermined. The junction departs from germline at one end; a sequencing error may be responsible.

The receptor comes from a man aged 30-40 years in good health. This chain links TRBV7-8 with TRBJ2-2, with 9 bases matching TRBD1. The sample consisted of blood. The CDR3 DNA reads TGTGCCAGCAGCTTGACAGGGGGGTTTAGTACCGGGGAGCCGTTTTTT. Protein product: CASSLTGGFSTGEPFF.